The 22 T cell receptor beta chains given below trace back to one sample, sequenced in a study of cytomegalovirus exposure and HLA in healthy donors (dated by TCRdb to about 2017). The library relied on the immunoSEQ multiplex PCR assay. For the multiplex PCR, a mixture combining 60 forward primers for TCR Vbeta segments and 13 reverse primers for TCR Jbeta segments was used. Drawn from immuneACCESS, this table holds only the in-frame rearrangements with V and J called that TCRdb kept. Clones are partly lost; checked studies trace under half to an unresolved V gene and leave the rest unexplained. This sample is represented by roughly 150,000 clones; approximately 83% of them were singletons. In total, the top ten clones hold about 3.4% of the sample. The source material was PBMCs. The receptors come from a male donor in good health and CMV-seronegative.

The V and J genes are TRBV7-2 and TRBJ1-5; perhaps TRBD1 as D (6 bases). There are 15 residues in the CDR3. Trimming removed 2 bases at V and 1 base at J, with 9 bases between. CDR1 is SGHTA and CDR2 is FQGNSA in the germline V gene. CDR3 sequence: CASSLRQGSNQPQHF. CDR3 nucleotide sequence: TGTGCCAGCAGCTTACGTCAGGGGAGCAATCAGCCCCAGCATTTT.

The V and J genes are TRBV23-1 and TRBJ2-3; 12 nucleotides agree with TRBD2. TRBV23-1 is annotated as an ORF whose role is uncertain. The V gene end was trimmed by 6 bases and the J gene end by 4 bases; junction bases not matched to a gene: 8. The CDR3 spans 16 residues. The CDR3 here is CASSQDLAGGPDTQYF. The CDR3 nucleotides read TGCGCCAGCAGCCAAGATCTAGCGGGAGGGCCAGATACGCAGTATTTT.

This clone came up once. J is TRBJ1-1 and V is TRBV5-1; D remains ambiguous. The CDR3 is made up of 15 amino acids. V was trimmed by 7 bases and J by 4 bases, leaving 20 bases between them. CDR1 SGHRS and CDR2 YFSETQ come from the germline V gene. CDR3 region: CASRADVTMITEAFF. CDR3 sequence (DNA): TGCGCCAGCCGTGCCGACGTCACTATGATCACTGAAGCTTTCTTT. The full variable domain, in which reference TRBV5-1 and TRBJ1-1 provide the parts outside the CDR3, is KAGVTQTPRYLIKTRGQQVTLSCSPISGHRSVSWYQQTPGQGLQFLFEYFSETQRNKGNFPGRFSGRQFSNSRSEMNVSTLELGDSALYLCASRADVTMITEAFFGQGTRLTVV.

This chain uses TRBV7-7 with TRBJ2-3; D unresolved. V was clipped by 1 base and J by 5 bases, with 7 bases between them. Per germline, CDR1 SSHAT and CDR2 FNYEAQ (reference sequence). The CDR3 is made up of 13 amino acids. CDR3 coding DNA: TGTGCCAGCAGCTTAGATCGTAGAGATACGCAGTATTTT. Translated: CASSLDRRDTQYF.

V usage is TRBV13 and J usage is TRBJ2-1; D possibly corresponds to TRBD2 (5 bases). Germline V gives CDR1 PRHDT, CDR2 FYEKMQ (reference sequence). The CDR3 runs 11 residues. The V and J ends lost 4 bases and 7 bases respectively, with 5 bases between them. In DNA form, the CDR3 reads TGTGCCAGCAGCTGGAGGAATGAGCAGTTCTTC. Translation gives CASSWRNEQFF.

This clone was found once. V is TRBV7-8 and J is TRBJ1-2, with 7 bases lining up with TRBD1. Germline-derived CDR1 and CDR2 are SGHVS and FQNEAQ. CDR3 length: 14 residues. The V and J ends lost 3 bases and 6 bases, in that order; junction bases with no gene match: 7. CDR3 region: CASSFLDRVDGYTF. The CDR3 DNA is TGTGCCAGCAGCTTTCTCGACAGGGTAGATGGCTACACCTTC.

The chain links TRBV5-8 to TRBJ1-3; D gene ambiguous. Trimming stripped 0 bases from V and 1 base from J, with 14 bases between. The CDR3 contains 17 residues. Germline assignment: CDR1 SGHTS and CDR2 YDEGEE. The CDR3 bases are TGTGCCAGCAGCTTGGTTGGAGGGATGGTGTCTGGAAACACCATATATTTT. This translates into CASSLVGGMVSGNTIYF. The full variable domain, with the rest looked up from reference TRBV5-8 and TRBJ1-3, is EAGVTQSPTHLIKTRGQQATLRCSPISGHTSVYWYQQALGLGLQFLLWYDEGEERNRGNFPPRFSGRQFPNYSSELNVNALELEDSALYLCASSLVGGMVSGNTIYFGEGSWLTVV.

In DNA form, the CDR3 reads TGTGCCAGCTCACCCCCCGGGACAGGGGTCAATCAGCCCCAGCATTTT. Translated: CASSPPGTGVNQPQHF. The chain uses TRBV18 and TRBJ1-5; 10 bases line up with TRBD1. The CDR3 consists of 16 residues. With 3 bases clipped from V and 3 bases from J, the junction kept 5 bases outside the gene matches. The V gene's germline CDR1 is KGHSH and CDR2 LQKENI.

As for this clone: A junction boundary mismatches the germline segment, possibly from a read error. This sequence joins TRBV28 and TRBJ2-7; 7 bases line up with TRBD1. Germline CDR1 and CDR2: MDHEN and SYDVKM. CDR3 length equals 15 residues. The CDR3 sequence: CASGEGAGLSYGQYF. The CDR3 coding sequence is TGTGCCAGCGGAGAGGGGGCGGGCCTTTCCTACGGGCAGTACTTC.

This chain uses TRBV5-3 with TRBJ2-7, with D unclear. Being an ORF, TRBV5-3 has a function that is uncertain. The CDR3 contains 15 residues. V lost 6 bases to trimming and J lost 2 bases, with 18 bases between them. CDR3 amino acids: CARTLPGSPAYEQYF. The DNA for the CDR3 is TGTGCCAGAACTCTCCCCGGGTCGCCGGCCTACGAGCAGTACTTC.

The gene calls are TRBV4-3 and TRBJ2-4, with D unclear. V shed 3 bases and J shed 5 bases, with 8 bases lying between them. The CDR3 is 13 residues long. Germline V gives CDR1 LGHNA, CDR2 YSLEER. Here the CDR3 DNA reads TGCGCCAGCAGCCATGACACTGAAAACATTCAGTACTTC. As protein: CASSHDTENIQYF.

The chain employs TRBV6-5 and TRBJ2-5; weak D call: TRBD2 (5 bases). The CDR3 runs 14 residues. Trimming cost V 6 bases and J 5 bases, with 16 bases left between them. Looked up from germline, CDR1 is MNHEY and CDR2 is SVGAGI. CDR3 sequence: CASREVGREETQYF. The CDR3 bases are TGTGCCAGCAGAGAGGTGGGGAGAGAGGAGACCCAGTACTTC.

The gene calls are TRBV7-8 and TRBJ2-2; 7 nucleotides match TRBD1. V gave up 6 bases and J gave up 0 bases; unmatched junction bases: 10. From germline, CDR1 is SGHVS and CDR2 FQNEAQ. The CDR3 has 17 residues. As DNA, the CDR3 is TGTGCCAGCAGGCCGCACAGGGGACCACCGAACACCGGGGAGCTGTTTTTT. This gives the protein CASRPHRGPPNTGELFF.

CDR3 amino acids: CSVEGSGYEQYF. CDR3 bases: TGCAGCGTTGAAGGGAGTGGGTACGAGCAGTACTTC. The chain carries TRBV29-1 and TRBJ2-7; D is unresolved. Germline V gene sequence: CDR1 SQVTM, CDR2 ANQGSEA. V was pared by 1 base and J by 4 bases, with 8 bases between. This CDR3 region has 12 residues.

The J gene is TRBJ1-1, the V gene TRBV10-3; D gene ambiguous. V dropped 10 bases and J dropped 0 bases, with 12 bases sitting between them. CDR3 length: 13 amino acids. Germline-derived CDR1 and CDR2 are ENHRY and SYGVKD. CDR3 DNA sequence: TGTGCCACCATTGGCCAGATGAACACTGAAGCTTTCTTT. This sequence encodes CATIGQMNTEAFF.

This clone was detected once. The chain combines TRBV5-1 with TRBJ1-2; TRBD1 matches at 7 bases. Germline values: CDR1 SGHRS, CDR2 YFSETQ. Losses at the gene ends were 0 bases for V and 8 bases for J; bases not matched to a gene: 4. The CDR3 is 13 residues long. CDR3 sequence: CASSLETGRGYTF. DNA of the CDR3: TGCGCCAGCAGCTTGGAGACAGGGAGGGGCTACACCTTC.

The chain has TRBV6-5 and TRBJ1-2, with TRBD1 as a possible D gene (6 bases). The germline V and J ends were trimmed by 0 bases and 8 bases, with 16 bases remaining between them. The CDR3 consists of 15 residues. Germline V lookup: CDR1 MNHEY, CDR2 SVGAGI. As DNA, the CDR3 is TGTGCCAGCAGTTACTCGCCCTTGAGGGGGGGAGGCTACACCTTC. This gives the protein CASSYSPLRGGGYTF.

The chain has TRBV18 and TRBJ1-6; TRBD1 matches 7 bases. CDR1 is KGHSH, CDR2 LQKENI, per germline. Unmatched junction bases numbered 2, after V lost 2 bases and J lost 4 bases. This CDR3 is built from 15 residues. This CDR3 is CASSPGQAYNSPLHF. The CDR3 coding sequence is TGTGCCAGCTCACCAGGACAGGCTTATAATTCACCCCTCCACTTT.

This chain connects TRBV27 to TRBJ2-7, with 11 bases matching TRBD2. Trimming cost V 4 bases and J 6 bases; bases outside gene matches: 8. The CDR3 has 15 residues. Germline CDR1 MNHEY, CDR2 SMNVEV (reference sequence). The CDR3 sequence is CASSWPSGGLGEQYF. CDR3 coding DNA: TGTGCCAGCAGTTGGCCTAGCGGGGGGTTAGGCGAGCAGTACTTC.

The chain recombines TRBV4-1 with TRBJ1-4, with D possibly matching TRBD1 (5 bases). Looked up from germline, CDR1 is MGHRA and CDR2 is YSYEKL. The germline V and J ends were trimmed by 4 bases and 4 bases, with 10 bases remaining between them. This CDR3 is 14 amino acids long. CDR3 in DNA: TGCGCCAGCAGCCCACAGGAAAATAATGAAAAACTGTTTTTT. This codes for CASSPQENNEKLFF.

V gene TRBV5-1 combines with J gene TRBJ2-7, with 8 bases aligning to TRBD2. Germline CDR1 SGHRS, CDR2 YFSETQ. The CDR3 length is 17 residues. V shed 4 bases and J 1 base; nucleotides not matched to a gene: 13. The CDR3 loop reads CASSLNTASGRSYEQYF. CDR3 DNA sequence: TGCGCCAGCAGCCTCAACACAGCTAGCGGGCGGTCCTACGAGCAGTACTTC. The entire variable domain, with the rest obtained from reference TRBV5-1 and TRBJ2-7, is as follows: KAGVTQTPRYLIKTRGQQVTLSCSPISGHRSVSWYQQTPGQGLQFLFEYFSETQRNKGNFPGRFSGRQFSNSRSEMNVSTLELGDSALYLCASSLNTASGRSYEQYFGPGTRLTVT.

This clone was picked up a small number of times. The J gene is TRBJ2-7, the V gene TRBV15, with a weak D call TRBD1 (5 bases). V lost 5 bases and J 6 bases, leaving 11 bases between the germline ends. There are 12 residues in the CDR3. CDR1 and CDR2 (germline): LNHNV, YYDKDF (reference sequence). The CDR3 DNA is TGTGCCACCAGCTCGCAGGGCCTCGAGCAGTACTTC. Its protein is CATSSQGLEQYF.